The next 18 T cell receptor beta chains were all read from a single sample in a study of blood T cell repertoires in COVID-19. Measured with immunoSEQ multiplex PCR; TCRdb has only the in-frame clones, and not every one. The sample shows fewer than 200,000 clones, roughly 90% of them seen only once. The sequencing sample was made of peripheral blood. Receptors were obtained from a woman in her fifties or sixties with acute or convalescent COVID-19.

This clone showed up just a few times. V usage is TRBV18 and J usage is TRBJ1-5, with TRBD1 identical over 7 bases. The CDR3 extends over 15 amino acids. Per germline, CDR1 KGHSH and CDR2 LQKENI. V dropped 4 bases and J dropped 2; count of bases not matched to a gene: 5. The CDR3 coding sequence is TGTGCCAGCTCACGAACAGGGGAGGGCAATCAGCCCCAGCATTTT. It translates to CASSRTGEGNQPQHF.

The chain uses TRBV11-3 and TRBJ1-6; 9 bases fit TRBD1. The CDR3 covers 15 residues. Trimming took 7 bases from V and 8 from J; bases not matched to a gene: 9. Germline CDR1 is SGHNT and CDR2 is YENEEA. CDR3 DNA sequence: TGTGCCAGCAAAAAGGGACAGGGCGTAGATTCACCCCTCCACTTT. Translated, it gives CASKKGQGVDSPLHF.

This clone was recorded once. This chain uses TRBV11-2 with TRBJ2-7, with D tentatively TRBD2 (6 bases). The CDR3 has 16 amino acids. Germline V CDR1 and CDR2: SGHAT, FQNNGV. V lost 1 base and J 0 bases, leaving 13 bases between the germline ends. The CDR3 sequence is CASSLVEAGGSYEQYF. Written as DNA, the CDR3 is TGTGCCAGCAGCTTAGTCGAGGCCGGGGGCTCCTACGAGCAGTACTTC. The full variable domain, rest sourced from reference TRBV11-2 and TRBJ2-7, is EAGVAQSPRYKIIEKRQSVAFWCNPISGHATLYWYQQILGQGPKLLIQFQNNGVVDDSQLPKDRFSAERLKGVDSTLKIQPAKLEDSAVYLCASSLVEAGGSYEQYFGPGTRLTVT.

This chain connects TRBV5-4 to TRBJ1-2; TRBD1 might be the D (6 bases). V lost 9 bases and J lost 5, with 17 bases in between. Per the germline V gene, CDR1 is SGHNT and CDR2 is YYREEE (reference sequence). This CDR3 has 13 residues. The CDR3 loop reads CATWGGKAYGYTF. CDR3 nucleotide sequence: TGTGCCACCTGGGGGGGCAAAGCGTATGGCTACACCTTC.

V and J are TRBV19 and TRBJ1-4, with 9 bases that match TRBD1. The CDR3 contains 15 residues. V dropped 4 bases and J dropped 7; count of bases not matched to a gene: 7. Per germline, CDR1 LNHDA and CDR2 SQIVND (reference sequence). CDR3 sequence (DNA): TGTGCCAGTAGTAAACAGGGGGCGCGAGGTGAAAAACTGTTTTTT. Encoded protein: CASSKQGARGEKLFF.

This rearrangement joins TRBV6-2 or TRBV6-3 to TRBJ1-1, with TRBD1 as a possible D gene (5 bases). The CDR3 is made up of 13 amino acids. The germline V and J ends were trimmed by 6 bases and 3 bases, with 11 bases remaining between them. The germline V gene encodes CDR1 MNHEY and CDR2 SVGEGT. For the CDR3, the DNA is TGTGCCAGCAGCTCTGGGGGGTACACTGAAGCTTTCTTT. Protein sequence: CASSSGGYTEAFF.

The rearrangement joins TRBV12-3 or TRBV12-4 to TRBJ2-1; 8 bases are shared with TRBD2. J was trimmed by 10 bases and V by 1 base; bases with no gene match: 3. The CDR3 extends over 13 amino acids. The CDR3 protein is CASSLVAGLEQFF. Written as DNA, the CDR3 is TGTGCCAGCAGTTTAGTAGCGGGACTAGAGCAGTTCTTC.

This clone was seen only once. V and J are TRBV28 and TRBJ1-4; 7 bases map to TRBD1. V shed 3 bases and J 10 bases; nucleotides not matched to a gene: 8. The CDR3 runs 14 residues. Germline values: CDR1 MDHEN, CDR2 SYDVKM. In nucleotides, the CDR3 is TGTGCCAGCAGTTTTTCCGGACGACAGGGAAAACTGTTTTTT. Encoded protein: CASSFSGRQGKLFF.

This rearrangement joins TRBV11-2 to TRBJ2-4; 8 bases map to TRBD2. Germline CDR1 SGHAT, CDR2 FQNNGV. The V gene end was trimmed by 5 bases and the J gene end by 9 bases; junction bases not matched to a gene: 3. The CDR3 sequence is 12 residues long. The CDR3 loop reads CASSLTSGIQYF. CDR3 nucleotides: TGTGCCAGCAGCCTAACTAGCGGCATTCAGTACTTC.

The rearrangement links TRBV5-1 to TRBJ2-6; TRBD2 might be the D (5 bases). The germline V gene has CDR1 SGHRS and CDR2 YFSETQ. The CDR3 is 15 residues long. Trimming shortened V by 0 bases and J by 1 base, and 5 bases separated the two germline ends. The CDR3 region is CASSLERSGANVLTF. The CDR3 nucleotides are TGCGCCAGCAGCTTGGAGCGGTCTGGGGCCAACGTCCTGACTTTC.

The chain is built from TRBV3-1 (or the pseudogene TRBV3-2) and TRBJ2-3; TRBD2 aligns across 7 bases. CDR1 and CDR2 (germline): LGHDT, YNNKEL (reference sequence). V gave up 6 bases and J gave up 8 bases; unmatched junction bases: 11. The CDR3 is made up of 14 amino acids. The CDR3 coding sequence is TGTGCCAGCAGGATGACTGCCCGCGGGGGTACGCAGTATTTT. It codes for CASRMTARGGTQYF.

V gene TRBV18 combines with J gene TRBJ2-3, with a weak D call TRBD2 (5 bases). The V gene's germline CDR1 is KGHSH and CDR2 LQKENI. Between the trimmed V and J ends, which lost 6 bases and 0 bases, there was a span of 22 bases. The CDR3 has 18 residues. The CDR3 coding sequence is TGTGCCAGCTCCGGTCGGTCCGGACTCCGAACTAGCACAGATACGCAGTATTTT. This translates into CASSGRSGLRTSTDTQYF.

The chain links TRBV12-5 to TRBJ2-7; 14 bases map to TRBD2. Looked up from germline, CDR1 is LGHNT and CDR2 is FRNRAP. After removal of 5 bases from V and 6 bases from J, the junction contained 12 bases not matched to a gene. The CDR3 contains 17 residues. CDR3 protein: CASGTLFGTSGGVEQYF. CDR3 nucleotide sequence: TGTGCTAGTGGTACCCTCTTCGGGACTAGCGGGGGAGTCGAGCAGTACTTC.

This chain links TRBV10-2 with TRBJ2-1; no clear D. CDR3 size: 11 residues. Per the germline V gene, CDR1 is WSHSY and CDR2 is SAAADI. V was pared by 3 bases and J by 8 bases, with 5 bases between. CDR3 protein: CASSDRYEQFF. CDR3 nucleotides: TGCGCCAGCAGTGACCGGTATGAGCAGTTCTTC.

The rearrangement links TRBV21-1 to TRBJ1-1; whether TRBD1, the table's D call, matches the DNA was not checked. TRBV21-1 is designated a pseudogene. The CDR3 runs 17 residues. CDR3 nucleotide sequence: TGTGCCAGCAGCTCCCTGGACAGGGGGAATTTGGACACTGAAGCTTTCTTT. It translates to CASSSLDRGNLDTEAFF.

The rearrangement uses TRBV30 and TRBJ1-2; 7 bases align to TRBD1. The J segment lost 8 bases and the V segment lost 3 bases, leaving 12 bases of the junction unmatched. The CDR3 covers 14 residues. Germline loops: CDR1 GTSNPN, CDR2 SVGIG (reference sequence). CDR3 sequence (DNA): TGTGCCTGGAGAGAAATTACAGGGGCCTCCGGCTACACCTTC. Translated, it gives CAWREITGASGYTF.

V and J are TRBV7-8 and TRBJ1-4; 7 nucleotides line up with TRBD1. The CDR3 totals 15 residues. V was pared by 6 bases and J by 8 bases, with 12 bases of the junction left unmatched. The germline V gene encodes CDR1 SGHVS and CDR2 FQNEAQ. Here the CDR3 DNA reads TGTGCCAGCAGTCCGGAGGGGGCGCCTCGGGAAAAACTGTTTTTT. Amino acids: CASSPEGAPREKLFF.

This clone was seen a single time. The genes are TRBV19 and TRBJ2-1; 8 nucleotides match TRBD2. The CDR3 covers 11 residues. V dropped 7 bases and J dropped 9; count of bases not matched to a gene: 2. CDR1 and CDR2 from the germline V gene are LNHDA and SQIVND (reference sequence). The CDR3 protein is CASTLAGEQFF. The CDR3 coding sequence is TGTGCCAGTACTCTAGCGGGTGAGCAGTTCTTC.